This T cell receptor (beta chain) was identified during a study of blood T cell repertoires in COVID-19. On the study more broadly: From T cells, B-cell-depleted T cells, or PBMCs came the material, which was cDNA or gDNA.

In the original analysis: Amplification from reference gene primers served as the basis for estimated nucleated cell counts. The assay was immunoSEQ multiplex PCR, and TCRdb's table has in-frame clones only and misses some. Clone size and V and J calls were adopted from that table, with D and trimming inferred from the DNA. The data contain about 62,000 clones, more than 75% of them singletons. Sequences were obtained from peripheral blood. This TCR derives from a man in his 70s with acute or convalescent COVID-19.

The CDR3 bases are TGTGCCAGCAGCCAAGATCTCAGGGGAGGCAATCAGCCCCAGCATTTT. Translation: CASSQDLRGGNQPQHF. V is TRBV3-1 (or the pseudogene TRBV3-2) and J is TRBJ1-5, with a weak D call TRBD1 (6 bases). CDR3 size: 16 residues. CDR1 is LGHDT, CDR2 YNNKEL, per germline (reference sequence). V gave up 0 bases and J gave up 2 bases, with 11 bases separating them.